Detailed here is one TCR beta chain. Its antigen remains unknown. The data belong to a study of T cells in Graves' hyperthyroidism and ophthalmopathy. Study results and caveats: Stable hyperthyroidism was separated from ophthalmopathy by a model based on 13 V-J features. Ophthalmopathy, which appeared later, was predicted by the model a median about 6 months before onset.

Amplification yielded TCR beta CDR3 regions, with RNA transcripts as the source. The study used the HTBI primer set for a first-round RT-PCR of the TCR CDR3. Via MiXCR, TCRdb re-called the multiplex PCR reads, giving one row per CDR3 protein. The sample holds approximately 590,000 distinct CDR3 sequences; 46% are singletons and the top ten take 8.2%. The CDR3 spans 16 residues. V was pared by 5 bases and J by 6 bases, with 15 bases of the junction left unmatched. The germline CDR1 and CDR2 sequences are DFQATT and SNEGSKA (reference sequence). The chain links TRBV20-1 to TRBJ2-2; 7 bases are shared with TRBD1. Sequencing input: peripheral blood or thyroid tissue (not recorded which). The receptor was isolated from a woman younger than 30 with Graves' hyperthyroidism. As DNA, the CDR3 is TGCAGTGCTGCCCAGGGGGAGCCCCTATACTCCGGGGAGCTGTTTTTT. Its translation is CSAAQGEPLYSGELFF.